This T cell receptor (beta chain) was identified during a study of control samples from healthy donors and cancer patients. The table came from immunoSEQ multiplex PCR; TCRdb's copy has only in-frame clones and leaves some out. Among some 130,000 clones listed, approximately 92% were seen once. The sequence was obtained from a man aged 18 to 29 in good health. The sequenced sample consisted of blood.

CDR3 in DNA: TGTGCCAGCAGGCGAGCGGCAGGGACAATGAACACTGAAGCTTTCTTT. Protein: CASRRAAGTMNTEAFF. The chain recombines TRBV11-2 with TRBJ1-1; possible D gene TRBD1, 6 bases. This CDR3 spans 16 amino acids. V lost 6 bases and J 0 bases, leaving 17 bases between the germline ends. The germline gives CDR1 SGHAT, CDR2 FQNNGV. The full variable domain, rest sourced from reference TRBV11-2 and TRBJ1-1, is EAGVAQSPRYKIIEKRQSVAFWCNPISGHATLYWYQQILGQGPKLLIQFQNNGVVDDSQLPKDRFSAERLKGVDSTLKIQPAKLEDSAVYLCASRRAAGTMNTEAFFGQGTRLTVV.